The rows below give T cell receptor beta chains drawn from one sample of a study of blood T cell repertoires in COVID-19. TCRdb's copy holds only in-frame clones and misses some; the assay was immunoSEQ multiplex PCR. The sample gives fewer than 80,000 clones, less than 75% of which show up once; over 20% is in the top ten. Source material: peripheral blood. These TCRs come from a man between 60 and 75 years old with acute or convalescent COVID-19. The CDR3 runs from the conserved cysteine through the conserved F or W. The D gene is left open where the match is weak. Size values are once, few and many counts, or a class for expanded clones, and some rows have none.

j_call,v_call,d_call,clone_size,cdr3_nt,cdr3_aa
TRBJ2-5,TRBV5-4,-,-,TGTGCCAGCAGCGGCGGGCTGGAAGAGACCCAGTACTTC,CASSGGLEETQYF
TRBJ1-3,TRBV13,-,-,TGTGCCAGCAGCTTAGGTAGGAGGACGGTCACCTCTGGAAACACCATATATTTT,CASSLGRRTVTSGNTIYF
TRBJ2-1,TRBV28,TRBD2,-,TGTGCCAGCAACGCGGGGGACGCAAGCTCCTACAATGAGCAGTTCTTC,CASNAGDASSYNEQFF
TRBJ1-5,TRBV2,TRBD1,-,TGTGCCAGCAGGAGGGACAGGGAACAGCCCCAGCATTTT,CASRRDREQPQHF
TRBJ2-1,TRBV24-1,TRBD2,-,TGTGCCACCAGCGCTCAAGGGACTAGCGGGAGAAATGAGCAGTTCTTC,CATSAQGTSGRNEQFF
TRBJ2-3,TRBV30,TRBD2,many,TGTGCCTGGAGTGTCGGACTAGCGGACACAGATACGCAGTATTTT,CAWSVGLADTDTQYF
TRBJ2-5,TRBV24-1,TRBD1,-,TGTGCCACCAGTGATGGGACAGGGTTGGCCCAGTACTTC,CATSDGTGLAQYF
TRBJ2-7,TRBV11-2,-,-,TGTGCCAGCAGCTTTCGGGCTCCGCGGGACGAGCAGTACTTC,CASSFRAPRDEQYF
TRBJ1-5,TRBV18,TRBD1,few,TGTGCCAGCTCACCAGTCGACAGGGGCAATCAGCCCCAGCATTTT,CASSPVDRGNQPQHF
TRBJ2-1,TRBV9,TRBD2,-,TGTGCCAGCAGCGTAGGATTGCGGGAGTGGTCGAATGAGCAGTTCTTC,CASSVGLREWSNEQFF
TRBJ1-3,TRBV5-1,-,-,TGCGCCAGCAGCCTGGCACCGACAGTTGGAAACACCATATATTTT,CASSLAPTVGNTIYF
TRBJ1-2,TRBV27,-,-,TGTGCCAGCAGTTTTTTGATAGTTGCGTCGTCCGGCTACACCTTC,CASSFLIVASSGYTF
TRBJ2-2,TRBV6-5,TRBD1,few,TGTGCCAGCAGTTCCCGGGACAGGGAATTTTTCGGGGAGCTGTTTTTT,CASSSRDREFFGELFF
TRBJ1-5,TRBV29-1,-,once,TGCAGCGCACGGGGGGATAGCAATCAGCCCCAGCATTTT,CSARGDSNQPQHF
TRBJ2-3,TRBV27,TRBD1,once,TGTGCCAGCAGTTTCGGGGACAGAAACACAGATACGCAGTATTTT,CASSFGDRNTDTQYF
TRBJ2-5,TRBV24-1,TRBD1,few,TGTGCCACCAGTGTCCCCGCTACCATGACAGGGGGCGGGCAAGAGACCCAGTACTTC,CATSVPATMTGGGQETQYF
TRBJ1-5,TRBV27,-,once,TGTGCCAGCAGTTTCCGGACAGGCAATCAGCCCCAGCATTTT,CASSFRTGNQPQHF
TRBJ2-5,TRBV3-1/TRBV3-2,TRBD2,-,TGTGCCAGCAGCCAAGCTAGCGGGTTCGGCCAAGAGACCCAGTACTTC,CASSQASGFGQETQYF
TRBJ1-1,TRBV5-4,-,once,TGTGCCAGCAGTTCCTCTAGGGGCGCCATGAACACTGAAGCTTTCTTT,CASSSSRGAMNTEAFF
TRBJ2-7,TRBV6-5,-,-,TGTGCCAGCAACCCCCAGGCTCACTCCTACGAGCAGTACTTC,CASNPQAHSYEQYF
TRBJ1-2,TRBV12-3/TRBV12-4,-,-,TGTGCCAGCAGGCCTTCGGGGGACTATGGCTACACCTTC,CASRPSGDYGYTF
TRBJ1-2,TRBV5-1,-,-,TGCGCCAGCAGCGCTACAGGAATTCTTTATGGCTACACCTTC,CASSATGILYGYTF
TRBJ2-3,TRBV19,-,-,TGTGCCAGTAGTCGGAAGGGGGTCACAGATACGCAGTATTTT,CASSRKGVTDTQYF
TRBJ1-5,TRBV30,-,-,TGTGCCTGGAGTGGGGGAGGCCAGCCCCAGCATTTT,CAWSGGGQPQHF
TRBJ2-4,TRBV3-1/TRBV3-2,TRBD2,few,TGTGCCAGCAGCCCCACCTTTCTCGGGACTAGAGACGACATTCAGTACTTC,CASSPTFLGTRDDIQYF
TRBJ2-5,TRBV6-2/TRBV6-3,-,-,TGTGCCAGCAGTTTGGCAGGGAAGGATCAAGAGACCCAGTACTTC,CASSLAGKDQETQYF
TRBJ1-3,TRBV5-1,-,many,TGCGCCAGCACCCCAACCGGAGGGCCCTCTGGAAACACCATATATTTT,CASTPTGGPSGNTIYF
TRBJ2-7,TRBV24-1,TRBD1,few,TGTGCCACCAGTCCAGGGGGCCGCGAGCAGTACTTC,CATSPGGREQYF
TRBJ2-2,TRBV10-3,TRBD2,-,TGTGCCATCAGTGGGGCGGGGGGAAGCACCGGGGAGCTGTTTTTT,CAISGAGGSTGELFF
TRBJ2-3,TRBV30,TRBD1,once,TGTGCCTGGGCCCCTGGACAGGGCGTTTGGACAGATACGCAGTATTTT,CAWAPGQGVWTDTQYF
TRBJ2-7,TRBV5-1,-,-,TGCGCCAGCGGATTCACAGGGTCCAACGAGCAGTACTTC,CASGFTGSNEQYF
TRBJ2-7,TRBV29-1,-,-,TGCAGCGTTGGACAAACCTACGAGCAGTACTTC,CSVGQTYEQYF